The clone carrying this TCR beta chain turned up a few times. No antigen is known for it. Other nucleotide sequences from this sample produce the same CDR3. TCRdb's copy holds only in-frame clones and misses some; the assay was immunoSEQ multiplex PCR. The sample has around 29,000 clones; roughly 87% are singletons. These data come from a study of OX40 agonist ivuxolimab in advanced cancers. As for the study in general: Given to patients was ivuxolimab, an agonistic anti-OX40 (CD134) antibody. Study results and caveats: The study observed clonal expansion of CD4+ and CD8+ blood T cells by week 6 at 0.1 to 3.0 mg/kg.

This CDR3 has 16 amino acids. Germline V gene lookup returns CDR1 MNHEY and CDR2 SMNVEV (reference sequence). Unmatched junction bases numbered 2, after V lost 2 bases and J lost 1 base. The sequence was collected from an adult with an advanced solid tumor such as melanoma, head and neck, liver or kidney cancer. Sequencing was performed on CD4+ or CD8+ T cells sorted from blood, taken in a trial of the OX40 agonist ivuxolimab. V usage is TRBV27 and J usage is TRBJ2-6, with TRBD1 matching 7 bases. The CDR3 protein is CASSLEGASGANVLTF. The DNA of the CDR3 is TGTGCCAGCAGTTTAGAGGGGGCTTCTGGGGCCAACGTCCTGACTTTC.